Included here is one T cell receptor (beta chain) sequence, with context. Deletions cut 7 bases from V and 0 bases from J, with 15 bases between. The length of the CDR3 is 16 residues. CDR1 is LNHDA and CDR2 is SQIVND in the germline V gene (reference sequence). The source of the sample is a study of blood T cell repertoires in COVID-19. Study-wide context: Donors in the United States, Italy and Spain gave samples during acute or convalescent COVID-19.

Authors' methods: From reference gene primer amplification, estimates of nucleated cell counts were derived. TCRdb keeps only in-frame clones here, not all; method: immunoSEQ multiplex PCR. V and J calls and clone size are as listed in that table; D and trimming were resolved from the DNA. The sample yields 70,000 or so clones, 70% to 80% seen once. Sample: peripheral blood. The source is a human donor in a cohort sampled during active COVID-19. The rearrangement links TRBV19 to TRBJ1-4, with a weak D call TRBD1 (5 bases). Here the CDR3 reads CASTRQSSATNEKLFF. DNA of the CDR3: TGTGCCAGTACCAGACAGAGTAGTGCAACTAATGAAAAACTGTTTTTT.